This TCR beta chain was sequenced for a study of regulatory dendritic cells for organ transplantation. The repertoire was sequenced with immunoSEQ multiplex PCR; TCRdb's copy has only in-frame clones and lacks some. This table holds some 28,000 clones, around 83% found once. To note about this clone: Its antigen is not identified.

Whole-study results and caveats: Memory T cells were less diverse than naive, with memory CD8+ most oligoclonal. Regulatory dendritic cells appeared to expand memory CD8+ clones less than mature ones. Between individuals, the alloreactive memory CD8+ T cell pool differed considerably.

In germline, CDR1 is SGHAT, CDR2 FQDESV (reference sequence). There are 15 residues in the CDR3. Trimming cost V 5 bases and J 2 bases; bases outside gene matches: 8. The chain combines TRBV11-1 with TRBJ2-5; TRBD1 agrees at 7 bases. The clonotype originates from a human donor in good health. Sequenced sample: naive CD4+ T cells from blood. Subset given: CD45RA+ naive T cells. CDR3 sequence: CASSRRDSRQETQYF. DNA for the CDR3: TGTGCCAGCAGCAGACGGGACAGCAGACAAGAGACCCAGTACTTC.